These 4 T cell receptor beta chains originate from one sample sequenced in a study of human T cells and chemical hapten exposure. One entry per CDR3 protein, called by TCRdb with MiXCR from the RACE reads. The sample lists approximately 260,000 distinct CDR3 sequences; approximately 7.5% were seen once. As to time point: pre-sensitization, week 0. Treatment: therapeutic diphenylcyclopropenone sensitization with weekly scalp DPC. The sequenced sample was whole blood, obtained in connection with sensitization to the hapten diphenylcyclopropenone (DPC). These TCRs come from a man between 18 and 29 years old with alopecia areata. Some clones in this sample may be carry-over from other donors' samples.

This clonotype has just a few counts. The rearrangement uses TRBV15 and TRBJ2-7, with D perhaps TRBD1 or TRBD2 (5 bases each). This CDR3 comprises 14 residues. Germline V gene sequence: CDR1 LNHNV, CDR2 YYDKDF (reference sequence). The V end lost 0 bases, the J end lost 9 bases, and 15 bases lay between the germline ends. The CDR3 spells CATSREGDGAAQYF. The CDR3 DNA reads TGTGCCACCAGCAGAGAGGGGGATGGGGCAGCGCAGTACTTC.

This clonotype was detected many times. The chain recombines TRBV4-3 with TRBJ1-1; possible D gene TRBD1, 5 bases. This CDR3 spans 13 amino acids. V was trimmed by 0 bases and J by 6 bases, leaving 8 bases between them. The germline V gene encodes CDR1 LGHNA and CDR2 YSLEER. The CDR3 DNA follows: TGCGCCAGCAGCCAAGATGGGGCAGCTGAAGCTTTCTTT. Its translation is CASSQDGAAEAFF.

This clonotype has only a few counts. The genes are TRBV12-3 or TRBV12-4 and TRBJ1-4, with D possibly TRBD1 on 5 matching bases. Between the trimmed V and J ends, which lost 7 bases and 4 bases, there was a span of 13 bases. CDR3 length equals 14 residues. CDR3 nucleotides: TGTGCCAGCACCCGGGCAGGGAATAATGAAAAACTGTTTTTT. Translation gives CASTRAGNNEKLFF.

In DNA, the CDR3 is TGTGCCAGCAGCCAGGTTTCACGTCAGACCAAGATCCCAGATACGCAGTATTTT. Residues: CASSQVSRQTKIPDTQYF. The chain couples TRBV14 to TRBJ2-3, with no clear D. Per the germline V gene, CDR1 is SGHDN and CDR2 is FVKESK. V was trimmed by 3 bases and J by 4 bases, leaving 23 bases between them. The CDR3 loop spans 18 amino acids.